This entry is about one T cell receptor beta chain. 13 Jbeta primers and 60 Vbeta primers were used for the PCR. The protocol was immunoSEQ multiplex PCR, while the TCRdb copy is restricted to in-frame clones and leaves out a portion. Across some 150,000 clones, the top ten clones capture 2% to 3% of the sample. With V trimmed by 2 bases and J by 6 bases, 17 bases remained unmatched. Germline loops: CDR1 SGHTA, CDR2 FQGNSA. The CDR3 spans 19 residues. This sample was included in a study of cytomegalovirus exposure and HLA in healthy donors. The sequenced sample consisted of PBMCs. The receptor's source is a man in his forties or fifties in good health and CMV-seronegative. The V gene is TRBV7-2, the J gene TRBJ2-7, with 12 bases matching TRBD2. The CDR3 loop reads CASSLRDGPSGGAFREQYF. DNA of the CDR3: TGTGCCAGCAGCTTACGCGATGGGCCTAGCGGGGGGGCTTTCCGCGAGCAGTACTTC.